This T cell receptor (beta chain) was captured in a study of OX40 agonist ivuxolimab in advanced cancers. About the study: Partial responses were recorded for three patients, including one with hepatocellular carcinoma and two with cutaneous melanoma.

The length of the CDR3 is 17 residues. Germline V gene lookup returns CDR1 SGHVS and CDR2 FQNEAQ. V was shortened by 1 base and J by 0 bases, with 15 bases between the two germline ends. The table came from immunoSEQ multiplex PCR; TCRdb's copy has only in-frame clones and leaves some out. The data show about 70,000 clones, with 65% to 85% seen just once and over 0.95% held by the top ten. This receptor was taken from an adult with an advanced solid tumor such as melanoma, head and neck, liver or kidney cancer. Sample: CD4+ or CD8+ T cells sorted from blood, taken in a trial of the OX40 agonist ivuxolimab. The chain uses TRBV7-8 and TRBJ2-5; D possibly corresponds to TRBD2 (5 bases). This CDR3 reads CASSLVRVPKNQETQYF. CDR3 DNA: TGTGCCAGCAGCTTAGTGAGGGTCCCTAAAAACCAAGAGACCCAGTACTTC.